This is a list of T cell receptor beta chains from one sample in a study of shared clonotypes between healthy human individuals. Method: immunoSEQ multiplex PCR; TCRdb's copy keeps in-frame clones and lacks some. This table has about 600,000 clones, 95% to 96% appearing once. Input material: naive CD8+ T cells sorted from blood. The receptors shown here come from a woman aged 30 to 39 in good health. Each CDR3 is given with its conserved first and last residue. The order of the fields is D gene, J gene, clone size, V gene, CDR3 protein, CDR3 DNA. A D gene is named only where the DNA matches it firmly. Clone size appears in some rows only: once, few, many, or a class for an expanded clone.

-,TRBJ2-7,once,TRBV1,CTSTRGTSGSEQYF,TGCACCAGCACTCGAGGGACTAGCGGTTCCGAGCAGTACTTC
-,TRBJ2-3,-,TRBV27,CASSLDGGSTDTQYF,TGTGCCAGCAGTTTGGATGGCGGAAGCACAGATACGCAGTATTTT
TRBD1,TRBJ1-4,-,TRBV19,CASSADRRGIGEKLFF,TGTGCCAGTAGTGCGGACAGGCGGGGCATTGGGGAAAAACTGTTTTTT
TRBD1,TRBJ1-2,-,TRBV7-9,CASSRGQNYGYTF,TGTGCCAGCAGCCGGGGACAGAACTATGGCTACACCTTC
TRBD2,TRBJ2-7,once,TRBV10-3,CAIASSLAGGYEQYF,TGTGCCATCGCCTCGAGCCTAGCGGGAGGTTACGAGCAGTACTTC
TRBD2,TRBJ2-1,-,TRBV28,CASSFPLAGKEGEQFF,TGTGCCAGCAGTTTTCCCCTAGCGGGAAAAGAGGGTGAGCAGTTCTTC
TRBD1,TRBJ2-7,-,TRBV9,CASNAGTGTYEQYF,TGTGCCAGCAACGCCGGGACAGGGACCTACGAGCAGTACTTC
-,TRBJ2-1,-,TRBV29-1,CSVEGGAHSSRYNEQFF,TGCAGCGTTGAAGGGGGGGCCCACTCGTCTCGTTACAATGAGCAGTTCTTC
-,TRBJ1-5,-,TRBV28,CASSSPYDDQPQHF,TGTGCCAGCAGTTCCCCTTACGATGATCAGCCCCAGCATTTT
TRBD2,TRBJ2-5,-,TRBV28,CASSLGGRVDWETQYF,TGTGCCAGCAGTTTAGGGGGGAGGGTCGATTGGGAGACCCAGTACTTC
-,TRBJ2-7,-,TRBV4-1,CASSQERNSYEQYF,TGCGCCAGCAGCCAAGAACGGAATTCCTACGAGCAGTACTTC
-,TRBJ1-5,-,TRBV28,CASTLWANQPQHF,TGTGCCAGCACCCTTTGGGCGAATCAGCCCCAGCATTTT
-,TRBJ2-7,-,TRBV29-1,CSVITYEQYF,TGCAGCGTTATCACCTACGAGCAGTACTTC
TRBD2,TRBJ2-3,-,TRBV10-2,CASSESLAAHTDTQYF,TGCGCCAGCAGTGAGTCACTAGCGGCACACACAGATACGCAGTATTTT
-,TRBJ1-2,-,TRBV29-1,CSVEPVENYGYTF,TGCAGCGTTGAACCAGTAGAGAACTATGGCTACACCTTC
-,TRBJ2-3,-,TRBV27,CASTGADTDTQYF,TGTGCCAGCACCGGAGCCGACACAGATACGCAGTATTTT
TRBD2,TRBJ2-7,-,TRBV27,CASSYTTSGSSYEQYF,TGTGCCAGCAGTTACACGACTAGCGGGAGTTCCTACGAGCAGTACTTC
TRBD1,TRBJ2-1,-,TRBV11-2,CASSSGTGLYNEQFF,TGTGCCAGCAGCTCCGGGACAGGGCTCTACAATGAGCAGTTCTTC
-,TRBJ2-2,-,TRBV28,CASSLVREFENTGELFF,TGTGCCAGCAGTTTGGTTCGAGAGTTCGAGAACACCGGGGAGCTGTTTTTT
-,TRBJ2-7,-,TRBV28,CASSFGSERYF,TGTGCCAGCAGTTTCGGATCCGAACGGTACTTC
-,TRBJ2-1,-,TRBV10-3,CAISEGPHNEQFF,TGTGCCATCAGTGAGGGACCCCACAATGAGCAGTTCTTC
TRBD2,TRBJ2-7,once,TRBV28,CASSWPAREGRYEQYF,TGTGCCAGCAGTTGGCCCGCGCGGGAGGGCCGTTACGAGCAGTACTTC
-,TRBJ1-1,-,TRBV20-1,CSASAGSFF,TGCAGTGCTAGCGCTGGGTCTTTCTTT